This T cell receptor (beta chain) was recorded in a study of regulatory T cells in long-lasting Graves disease. Germline V gene sequence: CDR1 MGHRA, CDR2 YSYEKL. V lost 4 bases to trimming and J lost 2 bases, with 12 bases between them. The CDR3 length is 14 residues. Researchers made TCR beta libraries by using iRepertoire HTBI primers and running Arm-PCR on CDR3 regions. MiXCR, applied by TCRdb to the multiplex PCR reads, yields one record per CDR3 protein. The data show 300,000 to 450,000 distinct CDR3 sequences, around a sixth seen once. Stated time point: newly diagnosed GD, antithyroid drugs for less than 3 months. The TCR library used RNA extracted from PBMCs. The table lists this clonotype with many counts.

The chain employs TRBV4-1 and TRBJ2-7; D is tentatively TRBD1 or TRBD2 (6 bases each). The TCR comes from a female donor with Graves disease. The material was peripheral blood mononuclear cells (PBMCs), obtained at new diagnosis, from a patient treated with antithyroid drugs. The CDR3 spells CASSPPGATYEQYF. The CDR3 bases are TGCGCCAGCAGCCCCCCGGGGGCGACCTACGAGCAGTACTTC.